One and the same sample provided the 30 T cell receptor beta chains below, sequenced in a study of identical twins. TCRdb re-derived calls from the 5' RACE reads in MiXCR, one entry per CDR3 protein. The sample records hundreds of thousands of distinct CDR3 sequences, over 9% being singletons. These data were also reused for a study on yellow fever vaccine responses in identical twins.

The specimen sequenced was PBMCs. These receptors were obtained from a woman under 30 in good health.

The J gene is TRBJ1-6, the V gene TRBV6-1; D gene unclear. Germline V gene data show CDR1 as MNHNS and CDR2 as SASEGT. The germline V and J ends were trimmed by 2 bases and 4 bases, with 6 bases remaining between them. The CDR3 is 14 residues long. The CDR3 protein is CASSERSYNSPLHF. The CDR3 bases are TGTGCCAGCAGTGAAAGGAGTTATAATTCACCCCTCCACTTT.

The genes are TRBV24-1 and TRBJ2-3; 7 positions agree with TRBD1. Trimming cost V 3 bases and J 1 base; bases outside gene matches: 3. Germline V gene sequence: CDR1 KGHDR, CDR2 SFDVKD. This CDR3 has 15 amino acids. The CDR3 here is CATSDVTGRTDTQYF. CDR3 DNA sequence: TGTGCCACCAGTGATGTGACAGGGCGCACAGATACGCAGTATTTT.

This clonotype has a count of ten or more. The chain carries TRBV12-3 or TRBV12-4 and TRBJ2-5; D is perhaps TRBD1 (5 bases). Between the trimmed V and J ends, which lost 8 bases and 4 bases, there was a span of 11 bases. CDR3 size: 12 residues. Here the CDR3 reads CASRVGRETQYF. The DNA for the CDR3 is TGTGCCAGCCGAGTGGGGCGAGAGACCCAGTACTTC.

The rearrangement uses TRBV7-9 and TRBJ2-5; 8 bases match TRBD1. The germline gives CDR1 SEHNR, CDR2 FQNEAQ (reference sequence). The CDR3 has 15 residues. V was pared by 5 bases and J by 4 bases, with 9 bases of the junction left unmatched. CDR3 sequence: CASSVGTGGRETQYF. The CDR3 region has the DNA TGTGCCAGCAGCGTAGGGACAGGCGGCAGAGAGACCCAGTACTTC.

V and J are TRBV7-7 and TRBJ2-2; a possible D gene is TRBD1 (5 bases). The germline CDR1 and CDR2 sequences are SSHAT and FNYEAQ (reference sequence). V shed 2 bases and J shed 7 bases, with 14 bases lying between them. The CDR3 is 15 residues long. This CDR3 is CASSLKTWGGGELFF. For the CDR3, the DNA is TGTGCCAGCAGCTTAAAAACTTGGGGCGGCGGGGAGCTGTTTTTT.

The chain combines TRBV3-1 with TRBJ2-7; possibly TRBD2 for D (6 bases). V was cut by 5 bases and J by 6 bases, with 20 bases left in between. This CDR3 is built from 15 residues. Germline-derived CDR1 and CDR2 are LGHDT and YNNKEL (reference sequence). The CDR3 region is CASSGRLDIVGEQYF. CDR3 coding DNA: TGTGCCAGCAGCGGACGACTAGACATTGTAGGCGAGCAGTACTTC.

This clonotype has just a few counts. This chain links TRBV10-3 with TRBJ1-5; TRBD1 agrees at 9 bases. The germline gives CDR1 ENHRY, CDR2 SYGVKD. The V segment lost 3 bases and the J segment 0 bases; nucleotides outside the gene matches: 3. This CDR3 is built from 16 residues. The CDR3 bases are TGTGCCATCAGTGAATCACAGGGGGCTAGCAATCAGCCCCAGCATTTT. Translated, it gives CAISESQGASNQPQHF.

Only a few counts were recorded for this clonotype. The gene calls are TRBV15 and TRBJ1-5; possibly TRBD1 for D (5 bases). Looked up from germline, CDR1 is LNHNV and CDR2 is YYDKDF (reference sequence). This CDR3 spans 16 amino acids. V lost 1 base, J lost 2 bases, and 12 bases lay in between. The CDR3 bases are TGTGCCACCAGCAGAGTTGGGGGAAGGGGCAATCAGCCCCAGCATTTT. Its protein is CATSRVGGRGNQPQHF.

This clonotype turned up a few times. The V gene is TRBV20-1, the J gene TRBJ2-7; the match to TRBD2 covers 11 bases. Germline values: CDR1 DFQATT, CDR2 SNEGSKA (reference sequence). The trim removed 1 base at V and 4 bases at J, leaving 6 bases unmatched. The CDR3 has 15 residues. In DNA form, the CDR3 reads TGCAGTGCTAGAGGCTCTAGCGGGGGGTCATACGAGCAGTACGTC. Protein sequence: CSARGSSGGSYEQYV.

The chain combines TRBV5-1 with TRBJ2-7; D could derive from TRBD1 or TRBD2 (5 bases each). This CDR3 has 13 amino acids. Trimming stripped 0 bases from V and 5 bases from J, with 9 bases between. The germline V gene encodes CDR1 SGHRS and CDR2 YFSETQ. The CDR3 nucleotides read TGCGCCAGCAGCTTGGGTGGGGACCACGAGCAGTACTTC. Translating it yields CASSLGGDHEQYF.

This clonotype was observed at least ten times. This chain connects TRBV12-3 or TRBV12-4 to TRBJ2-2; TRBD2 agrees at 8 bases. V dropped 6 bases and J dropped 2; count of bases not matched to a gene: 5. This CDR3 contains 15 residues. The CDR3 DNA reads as TGTGCCAGCAGCTCCGGACTAGCCAACACCGGGGAGCTGTTTTTT. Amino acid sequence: CASSSGLANTGELFF.

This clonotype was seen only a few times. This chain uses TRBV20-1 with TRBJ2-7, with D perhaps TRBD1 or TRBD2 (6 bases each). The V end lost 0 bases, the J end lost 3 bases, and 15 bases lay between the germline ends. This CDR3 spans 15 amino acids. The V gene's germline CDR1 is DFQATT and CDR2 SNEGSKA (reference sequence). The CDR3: CSARDPKGGGYEQYV. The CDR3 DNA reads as TGCAGTGCTAGAGACCCCAAAGGAGGGGGCTACGAGCAGTACGTC.

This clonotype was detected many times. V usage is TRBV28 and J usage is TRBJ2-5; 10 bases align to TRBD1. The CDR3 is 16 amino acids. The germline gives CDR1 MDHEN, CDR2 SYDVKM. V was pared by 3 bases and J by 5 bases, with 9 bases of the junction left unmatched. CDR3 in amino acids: CASSFYLGQGRETQYF. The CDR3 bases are TGTGCCAGCAGTTTCTATTTGGGACAGGGGAGGGAGACCCAGTACTTC. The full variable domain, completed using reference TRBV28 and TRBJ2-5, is DVKVTQSSRYLVKRTGEKVFLECVQDMDHENMFWYRQDPGLGLRLIYFSYDVKMKEKGDIPEGYSVSREKKERFSLILESASTNQTSMYLCASSFYLGQGRETQYFGPGTRLLVL.

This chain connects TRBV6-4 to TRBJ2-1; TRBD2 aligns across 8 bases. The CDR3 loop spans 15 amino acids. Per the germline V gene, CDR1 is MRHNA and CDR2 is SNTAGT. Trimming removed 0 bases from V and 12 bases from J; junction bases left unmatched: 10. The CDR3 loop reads CASSDSGLAGVGQFF. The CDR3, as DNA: TGTGCCAGCAGTGACTCCGGACTAGCCGGGGTTGGGCAGTTCTTC.

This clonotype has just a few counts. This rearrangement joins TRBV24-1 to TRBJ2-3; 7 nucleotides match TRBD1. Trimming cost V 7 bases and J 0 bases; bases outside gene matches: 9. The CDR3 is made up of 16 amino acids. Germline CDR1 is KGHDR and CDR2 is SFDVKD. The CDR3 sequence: CATSDSGTASTDTQYF. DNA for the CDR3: TGTGCCACCAGCGACTCCGGGACAGCCAGCACAGATACGCAGTATTTT.

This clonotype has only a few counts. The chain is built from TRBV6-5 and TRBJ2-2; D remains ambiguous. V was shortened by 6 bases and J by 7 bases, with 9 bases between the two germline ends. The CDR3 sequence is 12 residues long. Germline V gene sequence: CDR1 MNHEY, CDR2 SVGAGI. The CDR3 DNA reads TGTGCCAGCAGCCGGGCGGACGGGGAGCTGTTTTTT. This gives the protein CASSRADGELFF.

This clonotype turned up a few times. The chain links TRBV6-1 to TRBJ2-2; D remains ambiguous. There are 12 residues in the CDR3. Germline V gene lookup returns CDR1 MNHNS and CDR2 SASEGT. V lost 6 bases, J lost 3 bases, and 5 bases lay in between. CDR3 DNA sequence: TGTGCCAGCAGGACTGACACCGGGGAGCTGTTTTTT. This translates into CASRTDTGELFF.

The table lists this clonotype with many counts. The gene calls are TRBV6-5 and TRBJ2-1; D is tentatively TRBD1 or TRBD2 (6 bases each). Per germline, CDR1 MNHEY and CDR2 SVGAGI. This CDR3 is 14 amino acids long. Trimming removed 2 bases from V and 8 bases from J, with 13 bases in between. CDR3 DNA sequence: TGTGCCAGCAGTTACGTGGGGGGCAGACATGAGCAGTTCTTC. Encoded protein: CASSYVGGRHEQFF.

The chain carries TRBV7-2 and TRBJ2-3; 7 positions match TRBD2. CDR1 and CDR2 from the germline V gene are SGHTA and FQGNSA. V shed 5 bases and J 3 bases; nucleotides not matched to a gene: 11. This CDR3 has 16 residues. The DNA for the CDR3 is TGTGCCAGCAGCACCGGACTAGTTTTTACTACAGATACGCAGTATTTT. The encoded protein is CASSTGLVFTTDTQYF.

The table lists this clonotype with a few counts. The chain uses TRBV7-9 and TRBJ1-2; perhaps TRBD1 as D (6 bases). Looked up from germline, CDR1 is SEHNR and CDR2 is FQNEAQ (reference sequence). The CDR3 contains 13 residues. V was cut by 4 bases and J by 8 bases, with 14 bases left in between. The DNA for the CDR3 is TGTGCCAGCAGCTCTCCAGGGGTGAGGGGCTACACCTTC. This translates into CASSSPGVRGYTF.

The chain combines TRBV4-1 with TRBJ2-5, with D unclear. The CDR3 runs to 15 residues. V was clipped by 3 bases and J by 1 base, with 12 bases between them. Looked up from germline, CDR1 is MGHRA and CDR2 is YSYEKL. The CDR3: CASSQLARTQETQYF. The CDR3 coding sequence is TGCGCCAGCAGCCAGTTGGCCCGAACCCAAGAGACCCAGTACTTC.

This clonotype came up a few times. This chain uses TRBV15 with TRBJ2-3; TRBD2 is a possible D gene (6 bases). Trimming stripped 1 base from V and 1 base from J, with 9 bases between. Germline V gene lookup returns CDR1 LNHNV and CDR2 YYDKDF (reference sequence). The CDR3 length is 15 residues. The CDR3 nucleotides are TGTGCCACCAGCAGAGTAGTAGCGGGCACAGATACGCAGTATTTT. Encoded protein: CATSRVVAGTDTQYF.

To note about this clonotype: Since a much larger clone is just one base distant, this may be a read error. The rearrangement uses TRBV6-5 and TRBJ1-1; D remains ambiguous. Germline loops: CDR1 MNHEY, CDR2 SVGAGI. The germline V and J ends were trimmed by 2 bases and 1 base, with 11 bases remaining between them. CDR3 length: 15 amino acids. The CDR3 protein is CASSYLVGGNTEAFF. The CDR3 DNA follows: TGTGCCAGCAGTTACCTCGTGGGTGGGAACACTGAAGCTTTCTTT.

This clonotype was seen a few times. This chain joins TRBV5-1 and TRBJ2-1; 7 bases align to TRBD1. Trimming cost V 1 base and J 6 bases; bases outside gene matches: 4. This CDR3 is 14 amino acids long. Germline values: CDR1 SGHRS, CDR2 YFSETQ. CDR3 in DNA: TGCGCCAGCAGCTTGTACAGGGGAGTCAATGAGCAGTTCTTC. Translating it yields CASSLYRGVNEQFF.

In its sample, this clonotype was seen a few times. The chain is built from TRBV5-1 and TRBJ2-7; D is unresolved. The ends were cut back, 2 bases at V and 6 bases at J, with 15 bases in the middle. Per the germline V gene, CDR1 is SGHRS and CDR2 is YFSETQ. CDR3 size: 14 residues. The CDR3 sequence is CASSLKGRASEQYF. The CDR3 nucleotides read TGCGCCAGCAGCTTAAAAGGACGGGCCTCCGAGCAGTACTTC. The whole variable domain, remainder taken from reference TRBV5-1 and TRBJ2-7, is KAGVTQTPRYLIKTRGQQVTLSCSPISGHRSVSWYQQTPGQGLQFLFEYFSETQRNKGNFPGRFSGRQFSNSRSEMNVSTLELGDSALYLCASSLKGRASEQYFGPGTRLTVT.

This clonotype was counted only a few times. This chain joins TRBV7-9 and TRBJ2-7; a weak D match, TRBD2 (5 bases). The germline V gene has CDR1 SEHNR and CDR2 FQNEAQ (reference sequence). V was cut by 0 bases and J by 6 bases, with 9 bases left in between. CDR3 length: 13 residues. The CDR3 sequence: CASSLASGGEQYF. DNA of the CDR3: TGTGCCAGCAGCTTAGCCTCAGGAGGCGAGCAGTACTTC.

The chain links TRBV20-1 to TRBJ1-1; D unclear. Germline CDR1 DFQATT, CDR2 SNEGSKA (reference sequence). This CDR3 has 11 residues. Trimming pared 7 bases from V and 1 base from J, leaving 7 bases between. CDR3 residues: CSETTNTEAFF. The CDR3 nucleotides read TGCAGTGAGACGACGAACACTGAAGCTTTCTTT.

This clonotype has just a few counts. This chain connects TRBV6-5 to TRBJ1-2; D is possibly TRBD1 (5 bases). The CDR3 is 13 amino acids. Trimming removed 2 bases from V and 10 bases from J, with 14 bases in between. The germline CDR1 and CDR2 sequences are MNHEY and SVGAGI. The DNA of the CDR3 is TGTGCCAGCAGTTACCGCCTGGGGGAGGACTACACCTTC. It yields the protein CASSYRLGEDYTF.

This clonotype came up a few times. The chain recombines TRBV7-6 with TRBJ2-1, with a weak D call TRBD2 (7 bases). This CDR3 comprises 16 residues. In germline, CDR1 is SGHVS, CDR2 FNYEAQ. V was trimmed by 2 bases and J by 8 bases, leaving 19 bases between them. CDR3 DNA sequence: TGTGCCAGCAGCTTACCAAAAGGGAGGGGGTTAGATGAGCAGTTCTTC. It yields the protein CASSLPKGRGLDEQFF. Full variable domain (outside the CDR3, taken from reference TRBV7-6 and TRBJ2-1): GAGVSQSPRYKVTKRGQDVALRCDPISGHVSLYWYRQALGQGPEFLTYFNYEAQQDKSGLPNDRFSAERPEGSISTLTIQRTEQRDSAMYRCASSLPKGRGLDEQFFGPGTRLTVL.

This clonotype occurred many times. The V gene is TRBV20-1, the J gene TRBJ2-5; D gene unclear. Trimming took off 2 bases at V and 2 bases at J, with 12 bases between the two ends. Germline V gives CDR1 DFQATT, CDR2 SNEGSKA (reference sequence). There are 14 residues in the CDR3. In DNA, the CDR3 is TGCAGTGCTAGACCTCCGAACTATCAAGAGACCCAGTACTTC. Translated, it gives CSARPPNYQETQYF.